These T cell receptor beta chains were read from a single sample in a study of T-cell memory formation after mild COVID-19. Via MiXCR, TCRdb re-called the 5' RACE reads, giving one row per CDR3 protein. The table shows roughly 200,000 distinct CDR3 sequences, with approximately 16% occurring only once. Sequencing was performed on PBMCs or a T cell subset sorted from them (not recorded which). These receptors were taken from an adult woman who had mild COVID-19 (a few samples of this study predate the infection). Cell type and time point are not known. Each CDR3 is given with its conserved first and last residue. Each record gives: J gene, CDR3 length, D gene, clone size, V gene, CDR3 protein, CDR3 DNA. D genes are given only for firm matches. The size entry is marked missing in some rows and otherwise reads once, few, many or a size class.

j_gene: TRBJ1-2; len: 14; d_gene: -; abundance: -; v_gene: TRBV5-1; CDR3aa: CASSFDTADNGYTF; CDR3nt: TGCGCCAGCAGCTTTGACACGGCCGATAATGGCTACACCTTC
j_gene: TRBJ2-3; len: 14; d_gene: -; abundance: -; v_gene: TRBV7-9; CDR3aa: CASSSLHRADTQYF; CDR3nt: TGTGCCAGCAGCTCTCTACACAGGGCAGATACGCAGTATTTT
j_gene: TRBJ1-2; len: 15; d_gene: -; abundance: -; v_gene: TRBV5-8; CDR3aa: CASSLLGGGSYGYTF; CDR3nt: TGTGCCAGCAGCTTACTCGGGGGGGGCAGCTATGGCTACACCTTC
j_gene: TRBJ1-1; len: 12; d_gene: -; abundance: -; v_gene: TRBV4-2; CDR3aa: CASSQDSARAFF; CDR3nt: TGTGCCAGCAGCCAAGACTCCGCGCGGGCTTTCTTT
j_gene: TRBJ2-3; len: 14; d_gene: -; abundance: -; v_gene: TRBV7-9; CDR3aa: CASTGWGNTDTQYF; CDR3nt: TGTGCCAGCACCGGGTGGGGGAACACAGATACGCAGTATTTT
j_gene: TRBJ2-3; len: 16; d_gene: -; abundance: many; v_gene: TRBV5-8; CDR3aa: CASRSPGLRSTDTQYF; CDR3nt: TGTGCCAGCAGATCCCCGGGACTGAGAAGCACAGATACGCAGTATTTT
j_gene: TRBJ2-3; len: 18; d_gene: -; abundance: few; v_gene: TRBV29-1; CDR3aa: CSGTGGSGGMSSTDTQYF; CDR3nt: TGCAGCGGTACAGGGGGCAGCGGGGGGATGTCTAGCACAGATACGCAGTATTTT
j_gene: TRBJ1-4; len: 15; d_gene: -; abundance: -; v_gene: TRBV15; CDR3aa: CATSRGLGGNEKLFF; CDR3nt: TGTGCCACCAGCAGAGGGTTAGGGGGTAATGAAAAACTGTTTTTT
j_gene: TRBJ2-1; len: 18; d_gene: TRBD2; abundance: -; v_gene: TRBV15; CDR3aa: CATSSRSSLAGVSNEQFF; CDR3nt: TGTGCCACCAGCAGTCGCTCTTCTCTAGCGGGAGTATCAAATGAGCAGTTCTTC
j_gene: TRBJ2-2; len: 17; d_gene: -; abundance: many; v_gene: TRBV5-5; CDR3aa: CASSLRIADANTGELFF; CDR3nt: TGTGCCAGCAGCTTGAGGATCGCAGATGCGAACACCGGGGAGCTGTTTTTT
j_gene: TRBJ2-5; len: 15; d_gene: -; abundance: few; v_gene: TRBV11-2; CDR3aa: CASSLVQDSRETQYF; CDR3nt: TGTGCCAGCAGCTTAGTACAGGACTCCCGAGAGACCCAGTACTTC
j_gene: TRBJ1-1; len: 18; d_gene: -; abundance: few; v_gene: TRBV29-1; CDR3aa: CSVEEMTWFGEGNTEAFF; CDR3nt: TGCAGCGTTGAAGAAATGACGTGGTTCGGGGAGGGGAACACTGAAGCTTTCTTT
j_gene: TRBJ1-2; len: 13; d_gene: -; abundance: few; v_gene: TRBV12-3/TRBV12-4; CDR3aa: CASSFGQPYGYTF; CDR3nt: TGTGCCAGCAGTTTCGGACAGCCCTATGGCTACACCTTC
j_gene: TRBJ2-1; len: 17; d_gene: TRBD2; abundance: -; v_gene: TRBV10-3; CDR3aa: CAISQPGTSGSYNEQFF; CDR3nt: TGTGCCATCAGCCAACCCGGGACTAGCGGGAGTTACAATGAGCAGTTCTTC